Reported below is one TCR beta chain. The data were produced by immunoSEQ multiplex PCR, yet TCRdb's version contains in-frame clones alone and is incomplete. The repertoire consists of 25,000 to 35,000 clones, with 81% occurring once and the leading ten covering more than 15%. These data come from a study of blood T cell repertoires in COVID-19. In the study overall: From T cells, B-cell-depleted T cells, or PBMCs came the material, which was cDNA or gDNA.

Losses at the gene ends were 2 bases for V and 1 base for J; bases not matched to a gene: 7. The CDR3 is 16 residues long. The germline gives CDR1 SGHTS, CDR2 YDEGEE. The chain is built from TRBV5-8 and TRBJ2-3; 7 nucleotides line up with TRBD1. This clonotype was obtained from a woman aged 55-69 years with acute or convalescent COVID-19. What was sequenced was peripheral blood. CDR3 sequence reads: CASSLGTAGGTDTQYF. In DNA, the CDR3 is TGTGCCAGCAGCTTAGGGACAGCCGGGGGCACAGATACGCAGTATTTT.